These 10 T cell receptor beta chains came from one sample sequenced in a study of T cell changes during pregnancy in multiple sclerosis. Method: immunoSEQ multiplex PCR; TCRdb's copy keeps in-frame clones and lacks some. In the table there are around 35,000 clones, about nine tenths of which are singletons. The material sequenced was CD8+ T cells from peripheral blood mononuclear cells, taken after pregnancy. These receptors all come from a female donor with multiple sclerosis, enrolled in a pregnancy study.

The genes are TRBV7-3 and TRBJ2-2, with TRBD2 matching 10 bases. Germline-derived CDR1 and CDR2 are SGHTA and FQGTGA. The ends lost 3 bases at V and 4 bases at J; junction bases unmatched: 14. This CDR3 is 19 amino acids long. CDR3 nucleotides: TGTGCCAGCAGCTTCTTGGGCCCAGCGGGGGGGCCGGGCACCGGGGAGCTGTTTTTT. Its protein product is CASSFLGPAGGPGTGELFF.

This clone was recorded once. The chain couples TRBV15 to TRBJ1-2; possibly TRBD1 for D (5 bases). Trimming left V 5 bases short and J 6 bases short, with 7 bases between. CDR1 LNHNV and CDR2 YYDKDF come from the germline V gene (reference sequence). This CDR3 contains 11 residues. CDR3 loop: CATSGRDGYTF. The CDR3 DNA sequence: TGTGCCACCAGCGGCAGGGATGGCTACACCTTC.

The CDR3 region is CATSRDLEDRADTQYF. CDR3 nucleotides: TGTGCCACCAGCAGAGATCTGGAGGATCGGGCAGATACGCAGTATTTT. The chain uses TRBV15 and TRBJ2-3; D is perhaps TRBD2 (5 bases). V was trimmed by 0 bases and J by 4 bases, leaving 14 bases between them. CDR3 size: 16 residues. CDR1 is LNHNV and CDR2 is YYDKDF in the germline V gene (reference sequence).

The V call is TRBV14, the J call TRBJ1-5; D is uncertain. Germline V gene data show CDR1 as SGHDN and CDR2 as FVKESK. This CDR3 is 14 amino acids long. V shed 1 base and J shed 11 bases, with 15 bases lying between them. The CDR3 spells CASSQVETPLAQHF. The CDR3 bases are TGTGCCAGCAGCCAAGTAGAGACACCTCTGGCCCAGCATTTT.

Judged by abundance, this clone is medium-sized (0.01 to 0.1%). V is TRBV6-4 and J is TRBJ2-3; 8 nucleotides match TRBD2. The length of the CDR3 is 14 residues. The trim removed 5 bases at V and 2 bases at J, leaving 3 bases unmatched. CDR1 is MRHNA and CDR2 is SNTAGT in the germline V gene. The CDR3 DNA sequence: TGTGCCAGCAGTACCGGGGGGGACACAGATACGCAGTATTTT. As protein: CASSTGGDTDTQYF.

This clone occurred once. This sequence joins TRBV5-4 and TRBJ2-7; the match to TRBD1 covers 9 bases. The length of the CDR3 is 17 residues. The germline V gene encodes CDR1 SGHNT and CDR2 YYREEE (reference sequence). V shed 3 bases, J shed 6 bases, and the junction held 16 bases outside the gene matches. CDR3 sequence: CASSSRGTGFPSGEQYF. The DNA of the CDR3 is TGTGCCAGCAGCTCGCGAGGGACAGGGTTCCCCTCTGGCGAGCAGTACTTC.

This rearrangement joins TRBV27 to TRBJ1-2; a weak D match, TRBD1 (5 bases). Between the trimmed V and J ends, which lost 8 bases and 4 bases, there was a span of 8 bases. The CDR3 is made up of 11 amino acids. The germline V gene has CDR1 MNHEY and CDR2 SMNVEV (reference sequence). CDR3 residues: CASGAFYGYTF. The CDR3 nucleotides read TGTGCCAGCGGGGCCTTCTATGGCTACACCTTC.

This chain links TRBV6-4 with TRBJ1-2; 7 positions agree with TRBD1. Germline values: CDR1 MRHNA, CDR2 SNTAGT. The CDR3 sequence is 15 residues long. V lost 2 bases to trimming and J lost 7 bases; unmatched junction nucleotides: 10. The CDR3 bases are TGTGCCAGCAGTGACAATCCGGGACAGCTTTTTGGCTACACCTTC. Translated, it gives CASSDNPGQLFGYTF.

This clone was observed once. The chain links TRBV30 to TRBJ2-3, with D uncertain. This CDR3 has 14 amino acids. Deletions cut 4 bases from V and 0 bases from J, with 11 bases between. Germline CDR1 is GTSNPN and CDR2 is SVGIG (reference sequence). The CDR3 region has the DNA TGTGCCTGGACTAGAGTCACTAGCACAGATACGCAGTATTTT. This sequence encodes CAWTRVTSTDTQYF. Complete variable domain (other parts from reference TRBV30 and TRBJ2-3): SQTIHQWPATLVQPVGSPLSLECTVEGTSNPNLYWYRQAAGRGLQLLFYSVGIGQISSEVPQNLSASRPQDRQFILSSKKLLLSDSGFYLCAWTRVTSTDTQYFGPGTRLTVL.

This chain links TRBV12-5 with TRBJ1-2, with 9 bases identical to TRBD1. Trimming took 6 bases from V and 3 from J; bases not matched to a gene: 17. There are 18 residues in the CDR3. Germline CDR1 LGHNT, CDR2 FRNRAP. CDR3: CASGDLYRGLSTDYGYTF. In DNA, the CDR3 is TGTGCTAGTGGGGACTTATACAGGGGGCTTTCGACCGACTATGGCTACACCTTC. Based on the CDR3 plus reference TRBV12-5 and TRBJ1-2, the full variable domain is DARVTQTPRHKVTEMGQEVTMRCQPILGHNTVFWYRQTMMQGLELLAYFRNRAPLDDSGMPKDRFSAEMPDATLATLKIQPSEPRDSAVYFCASGDLYRGLSTDYGYTFGSGTRLTVV.